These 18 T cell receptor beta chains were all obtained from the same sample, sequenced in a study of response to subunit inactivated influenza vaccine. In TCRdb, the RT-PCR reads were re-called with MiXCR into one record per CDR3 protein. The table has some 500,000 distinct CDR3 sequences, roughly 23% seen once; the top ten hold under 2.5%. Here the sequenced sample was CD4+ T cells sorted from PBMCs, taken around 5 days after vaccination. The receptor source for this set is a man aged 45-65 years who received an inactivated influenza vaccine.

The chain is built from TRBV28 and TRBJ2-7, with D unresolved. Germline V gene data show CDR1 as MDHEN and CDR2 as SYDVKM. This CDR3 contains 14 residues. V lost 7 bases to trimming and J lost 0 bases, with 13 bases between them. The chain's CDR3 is CASKASRPSYEQYF. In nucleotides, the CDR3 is TGTGCCAGCAAGGCCTCAAGGCCCTCCTACGAGCAGTACTTC.

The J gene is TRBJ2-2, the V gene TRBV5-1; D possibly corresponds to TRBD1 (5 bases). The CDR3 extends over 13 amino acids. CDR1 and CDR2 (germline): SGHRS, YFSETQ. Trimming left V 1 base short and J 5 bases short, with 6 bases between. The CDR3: CASSLPGTGELFF. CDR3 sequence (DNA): TGCGCCAGCAGCTTGCCAGGGACCGGGGAGCTGTTTTTT.

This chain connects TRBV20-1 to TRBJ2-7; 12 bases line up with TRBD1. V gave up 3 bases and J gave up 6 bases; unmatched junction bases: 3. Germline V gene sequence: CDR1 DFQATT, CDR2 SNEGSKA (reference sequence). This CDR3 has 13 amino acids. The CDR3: CSARGTGGAEQYF. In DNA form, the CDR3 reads TGCAGTGCTAGGGGGACAGGGGGCGCCGAGCAGTACTTC.

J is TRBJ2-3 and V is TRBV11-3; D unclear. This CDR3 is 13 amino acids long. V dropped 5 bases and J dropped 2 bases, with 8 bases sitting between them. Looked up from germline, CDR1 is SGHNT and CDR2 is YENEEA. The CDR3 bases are TGTGCCAGCAGCCAATCAAACACAGATACGCAGTATTTT. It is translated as CASSQSNTDTQYF.

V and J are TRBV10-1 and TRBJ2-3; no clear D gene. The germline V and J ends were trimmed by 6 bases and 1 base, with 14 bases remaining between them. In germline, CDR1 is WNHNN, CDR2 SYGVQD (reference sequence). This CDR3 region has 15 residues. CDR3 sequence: CASSGLQDGTDTQYF. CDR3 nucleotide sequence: TGCGCCAGCAGCGGCCTTCAGGACGGCACAGATACGCAGTATTTT.

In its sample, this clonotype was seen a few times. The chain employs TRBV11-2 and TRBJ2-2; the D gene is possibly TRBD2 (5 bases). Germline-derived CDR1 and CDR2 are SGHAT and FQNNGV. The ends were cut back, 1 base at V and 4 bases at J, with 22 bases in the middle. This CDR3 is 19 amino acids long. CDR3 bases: TGTGCCAGCAGCTTAGTTTACGGGATTTGGTGGCGTGTCACCGGGGAGCTGTTTTTT. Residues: CASSLVYGIWWRVTGELFF.

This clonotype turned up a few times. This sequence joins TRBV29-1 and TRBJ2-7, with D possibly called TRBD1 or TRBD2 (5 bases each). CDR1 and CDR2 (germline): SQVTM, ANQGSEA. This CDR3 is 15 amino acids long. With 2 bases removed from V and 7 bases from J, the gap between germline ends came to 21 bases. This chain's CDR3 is CSVEYGPRAGGEQYF. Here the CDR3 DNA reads TGCAGCGTTGAATACGGCCCCAGGGCTGGAGGTGAGCAGTACTTC.

CDR3 coding DNA: TGTGCCAGCAGTCCCAATATAGCGGGAGGTCGGGCAGATACGCAGTATTTT. This translates into CASSPNIAGGRADTQYF. The rearrangement uses TRBV12-3 or TRBV12-4 and TRBJ2-3; 10 bases are a match to TRBD2. CDR3 size: 17 residues. Unmatched junction bases numbered 12, after V lost 5 bases and J lost 4 bases.

The CDR3 nucleotides are TGTGCCAGCAGTTACATCGGGGTAGGCACTGAAGCTTTCTTT. Translated, it gives CASSYIGVGTEAFF. This chain links TRBV6-2 or TRBV6-3 with TRBJ1-1; D is ambiguous. This CDR3 spans 14 amino acids. V was cut by 2 bases and J by 4 bases, with 11 bases left in between. CDR1 is MNHEY, CDR2 SVGEGT, per germline.

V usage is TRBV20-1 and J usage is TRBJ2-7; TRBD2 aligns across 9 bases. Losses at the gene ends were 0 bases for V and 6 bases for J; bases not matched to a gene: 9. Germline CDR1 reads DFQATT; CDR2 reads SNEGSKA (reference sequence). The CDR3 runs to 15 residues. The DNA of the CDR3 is TGCAGTGCTAGAGAGTTTGGCGGGGGGGACTCCGAGCAGTACTTC. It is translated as CSAREFGGGDSEQYF.

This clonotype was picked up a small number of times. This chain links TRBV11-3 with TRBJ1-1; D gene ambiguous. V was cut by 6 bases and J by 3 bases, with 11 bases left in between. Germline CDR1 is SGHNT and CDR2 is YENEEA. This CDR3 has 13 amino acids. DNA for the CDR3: TGTGCCAGCAGTCGGCGCAGAGACACTGAAGCTTTCTTT. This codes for CASSRRRDTEAFF. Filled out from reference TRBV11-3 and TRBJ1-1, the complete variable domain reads EAGVVQSPRYKIIEKKQPVAFWCNPISGHNTLYWYLQNLGQGPELLIRYENEEAVDDSQLPKDRFSAERLKGVDSTLKIQPAELGDSAVYLCASSRRRDTEAFFGQGTRLTVV.

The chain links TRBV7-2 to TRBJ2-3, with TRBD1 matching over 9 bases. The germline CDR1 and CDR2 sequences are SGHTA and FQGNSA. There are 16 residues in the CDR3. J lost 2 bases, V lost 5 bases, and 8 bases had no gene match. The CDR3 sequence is CASSPRTGVHTDTQYF. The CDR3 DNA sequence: TGTGCCAGCAGCCCACGGACAGGGGTGCACACAGATACGCAGTATTTT.

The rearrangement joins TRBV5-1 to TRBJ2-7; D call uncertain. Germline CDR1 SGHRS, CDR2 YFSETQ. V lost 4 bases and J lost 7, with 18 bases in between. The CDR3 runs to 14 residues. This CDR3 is CASSPSRNPWEQYF. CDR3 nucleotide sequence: TGCGCCAGCAGCCCATCCCGGAACCCGTGGGAGCAGTACTTC. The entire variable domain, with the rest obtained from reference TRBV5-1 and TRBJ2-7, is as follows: KAGVTQTPRYLIKTRGQQVTLSCSPISGHRSVSWYQQTPGQGLQFLFEYFSETQRNKGNFPGRFSGRQFSNSRSEMNVSTLELGDSALYLCASSPSRNPWEQYFGPGTRLTVT.

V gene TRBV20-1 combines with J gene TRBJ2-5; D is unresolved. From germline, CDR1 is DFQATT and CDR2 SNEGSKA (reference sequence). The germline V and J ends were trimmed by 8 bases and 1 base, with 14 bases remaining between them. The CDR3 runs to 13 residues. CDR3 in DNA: TGCAGTACTCTAAACCCGTTCCAAGAGACCCAGTACTTC. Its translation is CSTLNPFQETQYF.

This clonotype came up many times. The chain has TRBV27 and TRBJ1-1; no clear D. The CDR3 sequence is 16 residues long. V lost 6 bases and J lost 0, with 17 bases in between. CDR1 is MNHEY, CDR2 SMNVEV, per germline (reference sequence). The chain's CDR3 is CASSPTVATMNTEAFF. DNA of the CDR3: TGTGCCAGCAGCCCCACCGTAGCGACGATGAACACTGAAGCTTTCTTT.

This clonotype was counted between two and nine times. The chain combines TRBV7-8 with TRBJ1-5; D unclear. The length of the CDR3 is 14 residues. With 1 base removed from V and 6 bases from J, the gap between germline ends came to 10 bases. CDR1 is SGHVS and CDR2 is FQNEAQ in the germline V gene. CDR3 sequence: CASSLERTTQPQHF. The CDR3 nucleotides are TGTGCCAGCAGCTTAGAGAGGACCACTCAGCCCCAGCATTTT.

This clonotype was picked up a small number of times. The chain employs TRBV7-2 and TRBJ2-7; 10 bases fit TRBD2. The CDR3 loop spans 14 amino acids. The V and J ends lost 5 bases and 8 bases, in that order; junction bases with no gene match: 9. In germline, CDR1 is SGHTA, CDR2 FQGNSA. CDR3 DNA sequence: TGTGCCAGCAGCCCTACCTGGACTAGCGGCCAGCAGTACTTC. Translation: CASSPTWTSGQQYF.

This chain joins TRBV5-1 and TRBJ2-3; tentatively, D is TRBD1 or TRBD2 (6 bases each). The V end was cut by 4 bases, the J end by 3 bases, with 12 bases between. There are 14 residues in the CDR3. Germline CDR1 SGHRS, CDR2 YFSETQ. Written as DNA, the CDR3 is TGCGCCAGCAGCCTAAAAGGGGGGACAGATACGCAGTATTTT. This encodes CASSLKGGTDTQYF.